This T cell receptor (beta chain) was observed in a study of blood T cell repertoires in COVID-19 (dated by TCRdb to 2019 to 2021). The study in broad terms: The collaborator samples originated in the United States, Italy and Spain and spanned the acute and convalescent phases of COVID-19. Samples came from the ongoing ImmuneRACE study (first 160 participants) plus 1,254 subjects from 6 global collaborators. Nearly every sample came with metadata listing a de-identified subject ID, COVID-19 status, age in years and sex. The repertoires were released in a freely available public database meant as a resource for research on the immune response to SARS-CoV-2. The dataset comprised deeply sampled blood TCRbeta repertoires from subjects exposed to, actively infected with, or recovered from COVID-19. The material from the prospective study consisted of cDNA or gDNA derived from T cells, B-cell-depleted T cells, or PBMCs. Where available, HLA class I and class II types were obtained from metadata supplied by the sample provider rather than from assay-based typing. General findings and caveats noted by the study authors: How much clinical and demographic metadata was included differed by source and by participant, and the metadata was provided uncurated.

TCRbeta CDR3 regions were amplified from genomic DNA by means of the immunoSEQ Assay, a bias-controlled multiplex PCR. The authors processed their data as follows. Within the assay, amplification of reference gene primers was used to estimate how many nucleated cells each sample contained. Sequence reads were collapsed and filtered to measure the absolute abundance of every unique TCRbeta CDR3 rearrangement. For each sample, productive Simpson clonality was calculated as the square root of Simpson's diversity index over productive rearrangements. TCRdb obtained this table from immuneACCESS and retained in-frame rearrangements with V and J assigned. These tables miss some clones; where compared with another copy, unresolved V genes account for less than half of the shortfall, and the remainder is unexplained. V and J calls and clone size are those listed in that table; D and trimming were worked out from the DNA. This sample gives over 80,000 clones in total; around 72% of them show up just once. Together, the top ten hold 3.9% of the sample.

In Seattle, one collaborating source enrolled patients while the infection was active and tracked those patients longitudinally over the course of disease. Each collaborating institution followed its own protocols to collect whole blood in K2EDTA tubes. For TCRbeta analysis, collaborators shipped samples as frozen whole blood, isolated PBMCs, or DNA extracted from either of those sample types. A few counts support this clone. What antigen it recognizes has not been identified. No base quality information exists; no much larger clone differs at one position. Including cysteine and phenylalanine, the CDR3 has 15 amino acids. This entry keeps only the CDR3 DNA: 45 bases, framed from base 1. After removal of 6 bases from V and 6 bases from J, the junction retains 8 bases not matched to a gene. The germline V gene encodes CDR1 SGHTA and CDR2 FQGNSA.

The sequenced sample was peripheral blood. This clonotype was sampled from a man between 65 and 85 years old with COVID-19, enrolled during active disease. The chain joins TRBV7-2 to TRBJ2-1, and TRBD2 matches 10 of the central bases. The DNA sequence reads TGTGCCAGCAGAATTATAGCGGGAGGAGCCAATGAGCAGTTCTTC. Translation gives CASRIIAGGANEQFF.